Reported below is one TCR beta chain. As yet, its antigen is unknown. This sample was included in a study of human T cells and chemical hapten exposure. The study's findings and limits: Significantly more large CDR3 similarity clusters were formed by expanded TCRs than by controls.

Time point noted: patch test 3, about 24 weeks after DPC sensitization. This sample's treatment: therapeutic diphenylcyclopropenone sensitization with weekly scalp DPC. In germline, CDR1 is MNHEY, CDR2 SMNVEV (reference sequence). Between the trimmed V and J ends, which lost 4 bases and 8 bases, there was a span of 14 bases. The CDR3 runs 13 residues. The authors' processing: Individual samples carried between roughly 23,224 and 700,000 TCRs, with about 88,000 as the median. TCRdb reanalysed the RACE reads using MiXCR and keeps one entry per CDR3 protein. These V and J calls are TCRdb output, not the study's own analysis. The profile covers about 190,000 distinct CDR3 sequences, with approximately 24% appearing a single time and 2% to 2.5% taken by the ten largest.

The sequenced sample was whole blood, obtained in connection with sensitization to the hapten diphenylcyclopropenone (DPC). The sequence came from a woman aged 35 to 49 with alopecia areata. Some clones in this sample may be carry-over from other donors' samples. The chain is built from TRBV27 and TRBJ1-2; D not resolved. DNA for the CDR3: TGTGCCAGCAGTTCGGGAGGCACGTGGGGCTACACCTTC. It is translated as CASSSGGTWGYTF.